The rows below give T cell receptor beta chains drawn from one sample of a study of beta chain features in type 1 diabetes. Method: immunoSEQ multiplex PCR; TCRdb's copy keeps in-frame clones and lacks some. The data hold about 140,000 clones, with about 7.1% observed a single time. Sequenced sample: central memory CD4+ T cells from blood. Receptors originate from a woman in her thirties in good health. The CDR3 runs from the conserved cysteine through the conserved F or W. A D gene is named only where the DNA matches it firmly. Clone size is not always given. Where it is, it says once, few, many or a class for expanded clones.

V	D	J	size	CDR3	DNA
TRBV27	TRBD1	TRBJ2-6	few	CASSIQGTGRTSGANVLTF	TGTGCCAGCAGTATCCAGGGGACAGGGAGAACCTCTGGGGCCAACGTCCTGACTTTC
TRBV30	NA	TRBJ2-2	NA	CAWRGRERELFF	TGTGCCTGGAGGGGTCGGGAGAGGGAGCTGTTTTTT
TRBV7-9	TRBD1	TRBJ1-1	many	CASSLTGGFTEAFF	TGTGCCAGCAGCCTCACAGGGGGATTCACTGAAGCTTTCTTT
TRBV7-3	TRBD2	TRBJ2-1	few	CASSTQAGVSYNEQFF	TGTGCCAGCAGCACCCAAGCGGGAGTTTCCTACAATGAGCAGTTCTTC
TRBV5-1	TRBD2	TRBJ2-3	NA	CASSEASGRASDTQYF	TGCGCCAGCAGCGAAGCTAGCGGGAGGGCCTCAGATACGCAGTATTTT
TRBV15	TRBD2	TRBJ2-3	few	CATSREGLAGGATQYF	TGTGCCACCAGCAGGGAGGGACTAGCGGGAGGTGCTACGCAGTATTTT
TRBV28	TRBD1	TRBJ1-1	few	CASTPGGNTEAFF	TGTGCCAGCACCCCAGGGGGGAACACTGAAGCTTTCTTT
TRBV28	TRBD2	TRBJ2-7	few	CASSLAGRIYEQYF	TGTGCCAGCAGCCTAGCCGGGAGGATATACGAGCAGTACTTC
TRBV4-3	NA	TRBJ1-2	many	CASSQAGGDGYTF	TGCGCCAGCAGCCAAGCGGGGGGTGATGGCTACACCTTC
TRBV18	TRBD1	TRBJ1-2	NA	CASSLRDRGNYGYTF	TGTGCCAGCTCACTACGGGACAGGGGGAACTATGGCTACACCTTC
TRBV28	NA	TRBJ1-4	few	CASTLHTDRERFF	TGTGCCAGCACCTTACACACAGACCGGGAGAGATTTTTT
TRBV29-1	TRBD1	TRBJ2-6	many	CSVPTGSGANVLTF	TGCAGCGTTCCGACAGGGTCTGGGGCCAACGTCCTGACTTTC
TRBV7-9	TRBD1	TRBJ2-1	many	CASSLQQGEQFF	TGTGCCAGCAGCCTCCAACAGGGGGAGCAGTTCTTC
TRBV2	TRBD1	TRBJ2-5	NA	CATVPTGTGVETQYF	TGTGCCACCGTTCCTACCGGGACAGGGGTAGAGACCCAGTACTTC
TRBV30	NA	TRBJ2-7	NA	CAWSVHSGTPTYEQYF	TGTGCCTGGAGTGTACACTCCGGGACACCTACCTACGAGCAGTACTTC
TRBV7-3	NA	TRBJ2-1	few	CASSRGLLSGEQFF	TGTGCCAGCAGCCGCGGACTCCTCTCCGGCGAGCAGTTCTTC
TRBV27	TRBD1	TRBJ2-1	many	CASRTGVGSYNEQFF	TGTGCCAGCAGGACAGGGGTCGGCTCCTACAATGAGCAGTTCTTC
TRBV15	NA	TRBJ1-2	NA	CATSRDHVGVGYGYTF	TGTGCCACCAGCAGAGATCACGTAGGGGTTGGCTATGGCTACACCTTC
TRBV5-1	TRBD2	TRBJ2-1	NA	CASRPGGGTSGINEQFF	TGCGCCAGCAGACCCGGAGGTGGGACTAGCGGGATTAATGAGCAGTTCTTC
TRBV29-1	TRBD2	TRBJ2-7	NA	CSVGTSRHEQYF	TGCAGCGTTGGGACTAGCAGACACGAGCAGTACTTC
TRBV29-1	NA	TRBJ1-2	NA	CSVEDRERPPEDYGYTF	TGCAGCGTTGAAGATCGGGAGCGGCCTCCGGAGGACTATGGCTACACCTTC
TRBV18	NA	TRBJ2-3	few	CASSPRPGTDTQYF	TGTGCCAGCTCACCAAGGCCGGGTACAGATACGCAGTATTTT
TRBV11-3	NA	TRBJ2-1	NA	CASSLDRNSYNEQFF	TGTGCCAGCAGCTTAGACAGGAACTCCTACAATGAGCAGTTCTTC
TRBV11-2	TRBD2	TRBJ2-1	NA	CASSKTSGSYNEQFF	TGTGCCAGCAGCAAGACTAGCGGGTCCTACAATGAGCAGTTCTTC
TRBV19	NA	TRBJ1-5	NA	CASSRPGQGEQPQHF	TGTGCCAGTAGCCGACCGGGACAAGGGGAACAGCCCCAGCATTTT
TRBV27	TRBD1	TRBJ1-2	few	CASRSTGFGYTF	TGTGCCAGCAGATCGACAGGGTTTGGCTACACCTTC
TRBV11-2	TRBD2	TRBJ2-1	few	CASSPHSGANEQFF	TGTGCCAGCAGCCCACATAGCGGGGCTAATGAGCAGTTCTTC
TRBV6-5	NA	TRBJ1-5	NA	CASSYDRINQPQHF	TGTGCCAGCAGTTACGACAGAATAAATCAGCCCCAGCATTTT